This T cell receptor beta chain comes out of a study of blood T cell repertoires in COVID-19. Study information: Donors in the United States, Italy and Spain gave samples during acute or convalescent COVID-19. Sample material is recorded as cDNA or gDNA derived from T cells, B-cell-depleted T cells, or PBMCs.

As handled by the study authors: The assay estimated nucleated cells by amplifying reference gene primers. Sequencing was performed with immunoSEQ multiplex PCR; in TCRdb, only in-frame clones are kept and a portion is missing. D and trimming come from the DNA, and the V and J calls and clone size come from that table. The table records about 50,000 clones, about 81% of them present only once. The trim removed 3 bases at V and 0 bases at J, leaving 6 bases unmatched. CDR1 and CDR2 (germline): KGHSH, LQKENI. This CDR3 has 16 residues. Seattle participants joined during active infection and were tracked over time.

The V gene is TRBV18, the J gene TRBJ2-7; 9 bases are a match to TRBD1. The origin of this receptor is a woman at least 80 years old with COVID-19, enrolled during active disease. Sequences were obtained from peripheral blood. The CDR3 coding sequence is TGTGCCAGCTCACCCCGGACAGGGGAGGTCTCCTACGAGCAGTACTTC. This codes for CASSPRTGEVSYEQYF.